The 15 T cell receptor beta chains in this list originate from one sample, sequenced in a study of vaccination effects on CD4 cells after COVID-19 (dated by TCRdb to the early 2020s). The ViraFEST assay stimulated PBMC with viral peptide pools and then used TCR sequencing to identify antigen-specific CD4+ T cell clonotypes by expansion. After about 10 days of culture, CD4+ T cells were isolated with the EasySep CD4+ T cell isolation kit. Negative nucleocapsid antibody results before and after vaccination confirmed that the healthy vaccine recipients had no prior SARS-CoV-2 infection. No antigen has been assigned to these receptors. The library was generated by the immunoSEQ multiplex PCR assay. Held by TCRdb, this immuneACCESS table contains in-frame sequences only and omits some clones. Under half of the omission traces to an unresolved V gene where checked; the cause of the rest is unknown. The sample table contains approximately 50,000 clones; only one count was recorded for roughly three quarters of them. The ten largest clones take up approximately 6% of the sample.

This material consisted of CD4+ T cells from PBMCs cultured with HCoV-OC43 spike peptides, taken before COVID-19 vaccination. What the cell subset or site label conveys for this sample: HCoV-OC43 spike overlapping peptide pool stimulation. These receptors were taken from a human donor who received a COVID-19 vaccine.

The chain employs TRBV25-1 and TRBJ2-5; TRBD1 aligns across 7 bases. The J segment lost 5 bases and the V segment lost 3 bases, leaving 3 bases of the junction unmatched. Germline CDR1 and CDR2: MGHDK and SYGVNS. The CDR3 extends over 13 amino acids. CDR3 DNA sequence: TGTGCCAGCAGTGACGACAGGGTGGAGACCCAGTACTTC. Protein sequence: CASSDDRVETQYF.

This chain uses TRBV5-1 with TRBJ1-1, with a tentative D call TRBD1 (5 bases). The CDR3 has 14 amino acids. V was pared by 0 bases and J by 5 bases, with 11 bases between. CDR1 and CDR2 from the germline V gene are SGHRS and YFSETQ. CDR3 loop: CASSLGLRGTEAFF. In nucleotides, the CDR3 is TGCGCCAGCAGCTTGGGACTCCGGGGGACTGAAGCTTTCTTT.

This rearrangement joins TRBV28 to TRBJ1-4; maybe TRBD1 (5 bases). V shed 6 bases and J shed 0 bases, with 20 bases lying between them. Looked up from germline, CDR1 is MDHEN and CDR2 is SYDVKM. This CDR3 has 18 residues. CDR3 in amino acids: CASSLLGTTGPTNEKLFF. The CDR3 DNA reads TGTGCCAGCAGCCTTTTGGGGACGACGGGCCCAACTAATGAAAAACTGTTTTTT.

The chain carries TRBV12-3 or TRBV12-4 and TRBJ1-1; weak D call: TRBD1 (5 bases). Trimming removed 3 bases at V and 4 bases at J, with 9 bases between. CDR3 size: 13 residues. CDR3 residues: CASSFDRVTEAFF. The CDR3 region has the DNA TGTGCCAGCAGTTTTGACAGAGTCACTGAAGCTTTCTTT.

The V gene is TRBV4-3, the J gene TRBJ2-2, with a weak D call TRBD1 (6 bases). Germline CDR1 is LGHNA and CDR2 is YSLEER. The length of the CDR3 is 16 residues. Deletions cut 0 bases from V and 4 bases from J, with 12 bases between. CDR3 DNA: TGCGCCAGCAGCCAAGATGCCAGGGGCGGCACCGGGGAGCTGTTTTTT. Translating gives CASSQDARGGTGELFF.

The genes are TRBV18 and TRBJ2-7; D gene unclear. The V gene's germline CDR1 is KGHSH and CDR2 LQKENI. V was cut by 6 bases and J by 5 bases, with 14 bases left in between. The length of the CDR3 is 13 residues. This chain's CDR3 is CASSPRMFDEQYV. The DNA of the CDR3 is TGTGCCAGCTCGCCAAGGATGTTCGACGAGCAGTACGTC.

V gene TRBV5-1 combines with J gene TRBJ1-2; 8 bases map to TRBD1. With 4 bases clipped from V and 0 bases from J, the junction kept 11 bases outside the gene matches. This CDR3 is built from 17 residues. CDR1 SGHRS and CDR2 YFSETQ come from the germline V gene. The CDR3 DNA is TGCGCCAGCAGCATCCCGGGACAGGACTCTTCTAACTATGGCTACACCTTC. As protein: CASSIPGQDSSNYGYTF. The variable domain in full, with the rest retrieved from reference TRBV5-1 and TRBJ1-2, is KAGVTQTPRYLIKTRGQQVTLSCSPISGHRSVSWYQQTPGQGLQFLFEYFSETQRNKGNFPGRFSGRQFSNSRSEMNVSTLELGDSALYLCASSIPGQDSSNYGYTFGSGTRLTVV.

The CDR3 protein is CASSDGRTGGEKLFF. CDR3 DNA sequence: TGTGCCAGCAGTGACGGGAGGACAGGAGGTGAAAAACTGTTTTTT. V and J are TRBV6-1 and TRBJ1-4, with TRBD1 matching 7 bases. The CDR3 is made up of 15 amino acids. The germline CDR1 and CDR2 sequences are MNHNS and SASEGT. The V gene end was trimmed by 3 bases and the J gene end by 7 bases; junction bases not matched to a gene: 8.

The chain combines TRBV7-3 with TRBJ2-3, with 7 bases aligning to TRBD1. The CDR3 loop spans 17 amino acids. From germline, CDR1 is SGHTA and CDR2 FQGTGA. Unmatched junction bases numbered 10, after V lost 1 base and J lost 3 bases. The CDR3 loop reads CASSLNPSQGVTDTQYF. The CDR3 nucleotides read TGTGCCAGCAGCTTAAACCCCTCCCAGGGGGTTACAGATACGCAGTATTTT. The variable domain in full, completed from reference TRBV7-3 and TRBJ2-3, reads GAGVSQTPSNKVTEKGKYVELRCDPISGHTALYWYRQSLGQGPEFLIYFQGTGAADDSGLPNDRFFAVRPEGSVSTLKIQRTERGDSAVYLCASSLNPSQGVTDTQYFGPGTRLTVL.

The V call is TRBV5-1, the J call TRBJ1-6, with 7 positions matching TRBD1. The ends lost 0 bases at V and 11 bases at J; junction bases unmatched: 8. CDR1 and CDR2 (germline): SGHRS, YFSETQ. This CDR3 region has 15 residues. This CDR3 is CASSLGAGGEAPLHF. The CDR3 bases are TGCGCCAGCAGCTTGGGGGCAGGGGGAGAAGCACCCCTCCACTTT. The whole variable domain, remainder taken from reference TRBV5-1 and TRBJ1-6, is KAGVTQTPRYLIKTRGQQVTLSCSPISGHRSVSWYQQTPGQGLQFLFEYFSETQRNKGNFPGRFSGRQFSNSRSEMNVSTLELGDSALYLCASSLGAGGEAPLHFGNGTRLTVT.

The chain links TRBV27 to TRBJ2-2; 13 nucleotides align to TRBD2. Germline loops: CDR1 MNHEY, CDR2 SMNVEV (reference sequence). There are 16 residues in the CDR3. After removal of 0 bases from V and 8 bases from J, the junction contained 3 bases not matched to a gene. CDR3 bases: TGTGCCAGCAGTTTATCCGGACTAGCGGGGGCTGGGGAGCTGTTTTTT. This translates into CASSLSGLAGAGELFF.

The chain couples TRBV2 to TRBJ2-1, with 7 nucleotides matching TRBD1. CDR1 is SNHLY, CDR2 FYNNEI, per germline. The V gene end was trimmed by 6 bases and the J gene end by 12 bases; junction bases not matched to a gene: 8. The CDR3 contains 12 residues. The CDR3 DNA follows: TGTGCCAGCAGGGGGGACAGTGTCGGGCAGTTCTTC. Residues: CASRGDSVGQFF.

The chain's CDR3 is CASRRGGAETQYF. In nucleotides, the CDR3 is TGTGCCAGTAGGCGGGGGGGCGCAGAGACCCAGTACTTC. J is TRBJ2-5 and V is TRBV19, with 9 bases lining up with TRBD2. This CDR3 is built from 13 residues. CDR1 LNHDA and CDR2 SQIVND come from the germline V gene (reference sequence). After removal of 6 bases from V and 4 bases from J, the junction contained 3 bases not matched to a gene.

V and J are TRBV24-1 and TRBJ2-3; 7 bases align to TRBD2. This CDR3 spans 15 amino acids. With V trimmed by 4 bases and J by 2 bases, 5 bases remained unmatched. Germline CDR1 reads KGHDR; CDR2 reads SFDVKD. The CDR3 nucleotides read TGTGCCACCAGTGAGGGAGGGACCACCACAGATACGCAGTATTTT. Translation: CATSEGGTTTDTQYF.

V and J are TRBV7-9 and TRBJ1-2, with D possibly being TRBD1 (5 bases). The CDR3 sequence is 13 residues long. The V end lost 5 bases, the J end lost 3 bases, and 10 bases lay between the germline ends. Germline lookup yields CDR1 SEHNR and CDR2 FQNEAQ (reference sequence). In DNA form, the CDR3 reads TGTGCCAGCAGCCTGGGACCGGACTATGGCTACACCTTC. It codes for CASSLGPDYGYTF.